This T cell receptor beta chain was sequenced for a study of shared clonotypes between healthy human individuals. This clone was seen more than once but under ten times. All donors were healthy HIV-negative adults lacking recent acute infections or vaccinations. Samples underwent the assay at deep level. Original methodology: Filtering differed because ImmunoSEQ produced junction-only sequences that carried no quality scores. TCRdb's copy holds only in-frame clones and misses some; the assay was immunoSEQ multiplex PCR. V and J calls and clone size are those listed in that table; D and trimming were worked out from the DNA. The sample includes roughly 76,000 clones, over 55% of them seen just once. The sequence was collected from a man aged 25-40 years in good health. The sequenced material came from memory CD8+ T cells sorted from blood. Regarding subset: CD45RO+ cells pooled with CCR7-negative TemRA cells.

The DNA for the CDR3 is TGTGCCAGCAAGGGGGCCTCCTACGAGCAGTACTTC. Protein sequence: CASKGASYEQYF. J is TRBJ2-7 and V is TRBV6-6; 7 nucleotides match TRBD1. The CDR3 is 12 residues long. The junction had 0 bases not matched to a gene; V was cut back by 7 bases and J by 0 bases. The germline V gene encodes CDR1 MNHNY and CDR2 SVGAGI (reference sequence).